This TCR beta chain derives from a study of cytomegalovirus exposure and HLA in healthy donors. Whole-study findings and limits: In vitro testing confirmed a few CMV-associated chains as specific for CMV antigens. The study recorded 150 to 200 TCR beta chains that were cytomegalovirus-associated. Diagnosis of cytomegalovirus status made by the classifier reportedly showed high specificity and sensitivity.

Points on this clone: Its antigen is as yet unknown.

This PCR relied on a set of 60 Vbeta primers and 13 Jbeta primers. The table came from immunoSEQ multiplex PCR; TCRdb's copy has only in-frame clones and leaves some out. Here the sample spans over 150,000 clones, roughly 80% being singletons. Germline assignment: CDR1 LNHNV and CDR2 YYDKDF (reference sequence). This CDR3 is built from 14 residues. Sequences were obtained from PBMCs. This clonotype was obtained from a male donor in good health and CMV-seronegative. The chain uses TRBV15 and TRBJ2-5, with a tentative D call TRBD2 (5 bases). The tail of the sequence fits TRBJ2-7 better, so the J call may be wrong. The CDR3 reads CATAGRGLGGEQYF. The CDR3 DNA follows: TGTGCCACCGCCGGACGAGGATTAGGAGGCGAGCAGTACTTC.